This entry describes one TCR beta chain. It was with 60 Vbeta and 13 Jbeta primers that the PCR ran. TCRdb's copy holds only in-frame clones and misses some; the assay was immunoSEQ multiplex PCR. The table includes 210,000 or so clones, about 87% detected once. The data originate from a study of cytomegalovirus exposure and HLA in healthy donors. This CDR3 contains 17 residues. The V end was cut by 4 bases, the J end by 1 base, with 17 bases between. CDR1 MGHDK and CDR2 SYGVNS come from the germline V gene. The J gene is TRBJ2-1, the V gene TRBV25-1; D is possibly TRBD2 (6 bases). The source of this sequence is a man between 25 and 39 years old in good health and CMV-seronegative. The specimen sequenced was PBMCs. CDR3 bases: TGTGCCAGCAGTGCCCCGTTGGGGGGAAGGTCCTACAATGAGCAGTTCTTC. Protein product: CASSAPLGGRSYNEQFF.